Sequencing of this T cell receptor (beta chain) was carried out in a study of blood T cell repertoires in COVID-19. Study-level background: Italy, Spain and the United States were the sources of the convalescent and acute COVID-19 samples. In each case, the material was cDNA or gDNA derived from T cells, B-cell-depleted T cells, or PBMCs.

Germline loops: CDR1 MNHEY, CDR2 SMNVEV (reference sequence). This CDR3 region has 17 residues. The V gene end was trimmed by 3 bases and the J gene end by 7 bases; junction bases not matched to a gene: 17. Under the authors' procedure: Estimation of nucleated cell counts relied on the amplification of reference gene primers. The data were produced by immunoSEQ multiplex PCR, yet TCRdb's version contains in-frame clones alone and is incomplete. From that table come the V and J calls and clone size; the DNA was used to work out D and trimming. The sample shows tens of thousands of clones, more than 80% of them seen only once.

The sequence was obtained from a human donor in a cohort sampled during active COVID-19. The rearrangement links TRBV27 to TRBJ2-7, with TRBD2 matching 8 bases. Material: peripheral blood. The CDR3 loop is CASSFYPGLGGLGEQYF. CDR3 bases: TGTGCCAGCAGTTTCTACCCGGGACTAGGGGGGCTGGGGGAGCAGTACTTC.